The 6 T cell receptor beta chains presented below share a single source sample, sequenced in a study of CD8 T cells in ankylosing spondylitis. Overall study findings and caveats: It appeared that ankylosing spondylitis blood was characterized by a TCR beta motif of fewer than ten highly homologous variants.

TCRdb re-called the 5' RACE reads through MiXCR, storing one row per CDR3 protein. The sample has about 210,000 distinct CDR3 sequences; 6% to 8% are singletons. These receptors' antigens are unknown. Sequencing was carried out using blood, either unsorted or a sorted T cell fraction (not recorded which). These receptors were obtained from a male donor with ankylosing spondylitis.

This clonotype has a single count. The V and J genes are TRBV10-2 and TRBJ2-3, with D unclear. The length of the CDR3 is 13 residues. V shed 0 bases and J shed 3 bases, with 4 bases lying between them. Per the germline V gene, CDR1 is WSHSY and CDR2 is SAAADI. CDR3 DNA: TGCGCCAGCAGTGAGTCCCCTACAGATACGCAGTATTTT. Encoded protein: CASSESPTDTQYF.

This clonotype was seen a handful of times. The chain combines TRBV20-1 with TRBJ2-7; tentatively, D is TRBD1 (6 bases). Trimming took off 1 base at V and 4 bases at J, with 14 bases between the two ends. Per the germline V gene, CDR1 is DFQATT and CDR2 is SNEGSKA (reference sequence). The CDR3 covers 14 residues. CDR3 coding DNA: TGCAGTGCTAGAGTAGTACAGGGTCCATACGAGCAGTACTTC. Encoded protein: CSARVVQGPYEQYF.

The V call is TRBV4-3, the J call TRBJ2-7; D gene ambiguous. V shed 3 bases and J shed 9 bases, with 18 bases lying between them. Germline assignment: CDR1 LGHNA and CDR2 YSLEER. This CDR3 has 14 amino acids. As DNA, the CDR3 is TGCGCCAGCAGCCAGAGCGTAGGACCGGCGAGGCAGTACTTC. As protein: CASSQSVGPARQYF.

This clonotype has more than one count but fewer than ten. V gene TRBV7-2 combines with J gene TRBJ1-1, with TRBD1 as a possible D gene (5 bases). The CDR3 is made up of 14 amino acids. Germline CDR1 SGHTA, CDR2 FQGNSA. V lost 5 bases and J lost 2, with 12 bases in between. The CDR3 protein is CASSAWDGNTEAFF. The CDR3 DNA follows: TGTGCCAGCAGCGCCTGGGACGGAAACACTGAAGCTTTCTTT.

This clonotype has at least ten counts. The rearrangement joins TRBV4-3 to TRBJ2-3, with 12 bases identical to TRBD2. CDR1 is LGHNA and CDR2 is YSLEER in the germline V gene. V dropped 1 base and J dropped 3; count of bases not matched to a gene: 2. The CDR3 totals 16 residues. The DNA for the CDR3 is TGCGCCAGCAGCCAAGGGACTAGCGGGACGACAGATACGCAGTATTTT. This sequence encodes CASSQGTSGTTDTQYF.

There are many counts of this clonotype. The rearrangement uses TRBV7-9 and TRBJ2-1, with D hard to call. V dropped 4 bases and J dropped 4 bases, with 5 bases sitting between them. This CDR3 is built from 12 residues. Germline assignment: CDR1 SEHNR and CDR2 FQNEAQ (reference sequence). The DNA of the CDR3 is TGTGCCAGCAGCTCGATTTACAATGAGCAGTTCTTC. Residues: CASSSIYNEQFF. The whole variable domain, remainder taken from reference TRBV7-9 and TRBJ2-1, is DTGVSQNPRHKITKRGQNVTFRCDPISEHNRLYWYRQTLGQGPEFLTYFQNEAQLEKSRLLSDRFSAERPKGSFSTLEIQRTEQGDSAMYLCASSSIYNEQFFGPGTRLTVL.